The rows below give T cell receptor beta chains drawn from one sample of a study of shared clonotypes between healthy human individuals. Sequenced by immunoSEQ multiplex PCR; TCRdb stores in-frame clones only, minus some. In the table there are approximately 2,000,000 clones, approximately 90% of which are singletons. The specimen sequenced was naive CD4+ T cells from PBMCs. All receptors derive from a man aged 18 to 30 in good health. Some clones in this sample may be carry-over from other donors' samples. Each CDR3 is given with its conserved first and last residue. D genes are given only for firm matches. Not all rows give a size; the values are once, few, many and, for expanded clones, a class.

D: TRBD1
J: TRBJ2-5
size: -
V: TRBV6-1
CDR3: CASSEAFRGHAQYF
DNA: TGTGCCAGCAGTGAAGCGTTCAGGGGGCATGCCCAGTACTTC

D: -
J: TRBJ1-2
size: -
V: TRBV7-3
CDR3: CASSLEHHYGYTF
DNA: TGTGCCAGCAGCTTAGAACACCACTATGGCTACACCTTC

D: -
J: TRBJ2-1
size: -
V: TRBV30
CDR3: CAWSQTSPEQFF
DNA: TGTGCCTGGAGTCAAACTAGCCCCGAGCAGTTCTTC

D: TRBD1
J: TRBJ1-2
size: -
V: TRBV10-3
CDR3: CAIRGQQGVSTYGYTF
DNA: TGTGCCATCAGAGGGCAACAGGGGGTCTCGACCTATGGCTACACCTTC

D: -
J: TRBJ1-1
size: -
V: TRBV14
CDR3: CASSRHLLNTEAFF
DNA: TGTGCCAGCAGCCGACACCTACTGAACACTGAAGCTTTCTTT

D: TRBD2
J: TRBJ2-1
size: -
V: TRBV4-2
CDR3: CASSPSRTSSYNEQFF
DNA: TGTGCCAGCAGCCCTAGCCGGACTAGCTCCTACAATGAGCAGTTCTTC

D: -
J: TRBJ1-4
size: -
V: TRBV18
CDR3: CASSRYRDEKLFF
DNA: TGTGCCAGCTCACGCTACAGGGATGAAAAACTGTTTTTT

D: TRBD1
J: TRBJ1-2
size: -
V: TRBV5-1
CDR3: CASSLARQGTGYTF
DNA: TGCGCCAGCAGCTTGGCCAGACAGGGAACCGGCTACACCTTC

D: -
J: TRBJ1-2
size: once
V: TRBV29-1
CDR3: CSIREVNLGYTF
DNA: TGCAGCATCCGGGAGGTAAATCTCGGCTACACCTTC

D: -
J: TRBJ1-2
size: -
V: TRBV28
CDR3: CASITLKWDGGGYGYTF
DNA: TGTGCCAGCATCACGTTGAAGTGGGATGGGGGCGGCTATGGCTACACCTTC

D: TRBD1
J: TRBJ1-5
size: -
V: TRBV6-6
CDR3: CASRGTGEGQPQHF
DNA: TGTGCCAGCAGGGGGACAGGGGAAGGTCAGCCCCAGCATTTT

D: TRBD2
J: TRBJ2-7
size: -
V: TRBV7-2
CDR3: CASSTTSGNYEQYF
DNA: TGTGCCAGCAGCACGACTAGCGGAAACTACGAGCAGTACTTC

D: -
J: TRBJ2-5
size: once
V: TRBV28
CDR3: CASSLSSGSEETQYF
DNA: TGTGCCAGCAGTTTATCATCGGGGTCAGAAGAGACCCAGTACTTC

D: -
J: TRBJ1-1
size: -
V: TRBV27
CDR3: CASSLRGMNTEAFF
DNA: TGTGCCAGCAGTTTACGAGGCATGAACACTGAAGCTTTCTTT

D: -
J: TRBJ1-4
size: -
V: TRBV2
CDR3: CASRGLTGEMFF
DNA: TGTGCCAGCAGGGGACTCACCGGGGAGATGTTTTTT

D: TRBD2
J: TRBJ2-7
size: -
V: TRBV18
CDR3: CASSPRTSGYEQYF
DNA: TGTGCCAGCTCACCAAGGACTAGCGGTTACGAGCAGTACTTC

D: TRBD2
J: TRBJ2-1
size: -
V: TRBV2
CDR3: CASRGLAGGGYNEQFF
DNA: TGTGCCAGCAGGGGACTAGCGGGAGGGGGATACAATGAGCAGTTCTTC

D: -
J: TRBJ2-1
size: -
V: TRBV19
CDR3: CASRTRSLVGEQFF
DNA: TGTGCCAGTAGAACTAGGTCCCTCGTGGGTGAGCAGTTCTTC

D: TRBD1
J: TRBJ1-5
size: -
V: TRBV30
CDR3: CAWSVQGRDNQPQHF
DNA: TGTGCCTGGAGTGTACAGGGGAGGGACAATCAGCCCCAGCATTTT

D: -
J: TRBJ2-7
size: once
V: TRBV6-6
CDR3: CASRPLGQDYEQYF
DNA: TGTGCCAGCCGCCCCTTAGGCCAGGACTACGAGCAGTACTTC

D: -
J: TRBJ1-2
size: -
V: TRBV28
CDR3: CASTWNPGAIGYTF
DNA: TGTGCCAGCACGTGGAATCCGGGGGCGATCGGCTACACCTTC

D: -
J: TRBJ1-2
size: -
V: TRBV28
CDR3: CASSPGREYGYTF
DNA: TGTGCCAGCAGCCCGGGACGGGAGTATGGCTACACCTTC

D: -
J: TRBJ2-7
size: -
V: TRBV6-4
CDR3: CASRLPLATFPYEQYF
DNA: TGTGCCAGCAGGCTCCCGCTAGCGACCTTTCCCTACGAGCAGTACTTC

D: -
J: TRBJ1-5
size: -
V: TRBV28
CDR3: CASSLVRGGNQPQHF
DNA: TGTGCCAGCAGTTTGGTTCGGGGCGGCAATCAGCCCCAGCATTTT

D: -
J: TRBJ1-5
size: -
V: TRBV28
CDR3: CASQRDQPQHF
DNA: TGTGCCAGTCAAAGGGATCAGCCCCAGCATTTT

D: TRBD2
J: TRBJ2-6
size: -
V: TRBV4-2
CDR3: CASSQGGLAFPGANVLTF
DNA: TGTGCCAGCAGCCAAGGCGGACTAGCGTTTCCCGGGGCCAACGTCCTGACTTTC

D: -
J: TRBJ1-1
size: -
V: TRBV30
CDR3: CAWSLGGGSEAFF
DNA: TGTGCCTGGAGTCTGGGGGGAGGTTCTGAAGCTTTCTTT

D: -
J: TRBJ1-2
size: -
V: TRBV6-5
CDR3: CASSYRQGGYGYTF
DNA: TGTGCCAGCAGTTACCGCCAGGGTGGCTATGGCTACACCTTC

D: -
J: TRBJ1-1
size: once
V: TRBV30
CDR3: CAWCAWQQGNTEAFF
DNA: TGTGCCTGGTGCGCGTGGCAACAGGGGAACACTGAAGCTTTCTTT

D: TRBD2
J: TRBJ2-3
size: -
V: TRBV29-1
CDR3: CSARGGSSGSTDTQYF
DNA: TGCAGCGCCCGGGGGGGGTCCAGCGGGAGCACAGATACGCAGTATTTT

D: -
J: TRBJ2-2
size: -
V: TRBV9
CDR3: CASSVATANTGELFF
DNA: TGTGCCAGCAGCGTCGCGACAGCGAACACCGGGGAGCTGTTTTTT

D: TRBD2
J: TRBJ2-7
size: -
V: TRBV6-5
CDR3: CASSYSGRGPYEQYF
DNA: TGTGCCAGCAGTTACTCGGGGAGGGGCCCCTACGAGCAGTACTTC

D: -
J: TRBJ1-5
size: -
V: TRBV28
CDR3: CATSRGSGQPQHF
DNA: TGTGCCACCTCCAGGGGTTCAGGACAGCCCCAGCATTTT

D: -
J: TRBJ2-1
size: -
V: TRBV20-1
CDR3: CSATLGGQFF
DNA: TGCAGTGCTACCCTAGGGGGTCAGTTCTTC

D: -
J: TRBJ2-7
size: -
V: TRBV29-1
CDR3: CSVTVGSYEQYF
DNA: TGCAGCGTAACAGTGGGTTCCTACGAGCAGTACTTC

D: TRBD2
J: TRBJ2-7
size: -
V: TRBV10-3
CDR3: CAISESGLAYEQYF
DNA: TGTGCCATCAGTGAGTCGGGACTAGCGTACGAGCAGTACTTC

D: -
J: TRBJ2-5
size: -
V: TRBV5-4
CDR3: CASRWAPKGETQYF
DNA: TGTGCCTCCCGGTGGGCGCCCAAAGGGGAGACCCAGTACTTC

D: -
J: TRBJ1-5
size: -
V: TRBV28
CDR3: CATLGLNQPQHF
DNA: TGTGCCACTCTCGGGCTCAATCAGCCCCAGCATTTT

D: TRBD1
J: TRBJ1-5
size: -
V: TRBV6-1
CDR3: CASGTGSLSNQPQHF
DNA: TGTGCCAGCGGGACAGGGAGTTTGAGCAATCAGCCCCAGCATTTT

D: -
J: TRBJ1-5
size: -
V: TRBV19
CDR3: CASSPLDGYSNQPQHF
DNA: TGTGCCAGTAGTCCACTCGACGGATATAGCAATCAGCCCCAGCATTTT

D: -
J: TRBJ1-3
size: -
V: TRBV5-1
CDR3: CASSLSGTLGSGNTIYF
DNA: TGCGCCAGCAGCTTGTCCGGGACCCTGGGTTCTGGAAACACCATATATTTT

D: TRBD1
J: TRBJ1-5
size: -
V: TRBV27
CDR3: CASSPRQGIDQPQHF
DNA: TGTGCCAGCAGTCCACGACAGGGAATAGATCAGCCCCAGCATTTT

D: -
J: TRBJ2-7
size: -
V: TRBV25-1
CDR3: CASSLPGAGSYEQYF
DNA: TGTGCCAGCAGCCTACCAGGGGCAGGCTCCTACGAGCAGTACTTC

D: -
J: TRBJ2-5
size: -
V: TRBV15
CDR3: CATSSRRRGETQYF
DNA: TGTGCCACCAGCAGCCGGCGGCGGGGAGAGACCCAGTACTTC

D: TRBD2
J: TRBJ2-2
size: -
V: TRBV11-1
CDR3: CASSSGLAGVTGELFF
DNA: TGTGCCAGCAGCTCGGGACTAGCGGGAGTTACCGGGGAGCTGTTTTTT

D: TRBD2
J: TRBJ2-7
size: -
V: TRBV5-4
CDR3: CASSEPSGRASYEQYF
DNA: TGTGCCAGCAGCGAACCTAGCGGGAGGGCCTCGTACGAGCAGTACTTC

D: -
J: TRBJ2-5
size: -
V: TRBV19
CDR3: CASSLGWAQETQYF
DNA: TGTGCCAGTAGTTTGGGCTGGGCACAAGAGACCCAGTACTTC

D: -
J: TRBJ1-4
size: few
V: TRBV7-9
CDR3: CASSIYEKLFF
DNA: TGTGCCAGCAGCATATATGAAAAACTGTTTTTT

D: TRBD2
J: TRBJ2-2
size: -
V: TRBV30
CDR3: CAWSVYSGSTGELFF
DNA: TGTGCCTGGAGTGTCTATAGCGGGAGTACCGGGGAGCTGTTTTTT

D: TRBD2
J: TRBJ2-7
size: -
V: TRBV5-1
CDR3: CASSLGGTSGSSYEQYF
DNA: TGCGCCAGCAGCTTGGGGGGTACTAGCGGGAGCTCCTACGAGCAGTACTTC

D: TRBD1
J: TRBJ2-2
size: -
V: TRBV28
CDR3: CASSSGGTGELFF
DNA: TGTGCCAGCAGTTCAGGGGGTACCGGGGAGCTGTTTTTT

D: -
J: TRBJ1-2
size: -
V: TRBV11-2
CDR3: CASSSGREDYGYTF
DNA: TGTGCCAGCAGCTCGGGGAGAGAGGACTATGGCTACACCTTC

D: -
J: TRBJ1-5
size: -
V: TRBV9
CDR3: CASSPGAGSNQPQHF
DNA: TGTGCCAGCAGCCCGGGGGCGGGTAGCAATCAGCCCCAGCATTTT

D: TRBD2
J: TRBJ2-2
size: -
V: TRBV5-8
CDR3: CASSSTTLLAGSPPGELFF
DNA: TGTGCCAGCAGCTCCACTACGCTCCTAGCGGGTTCCCCACCCGGGGAGCTGTTTTTT

D: -
J: TRBJ2-1
size: -
V: TRBV5-1
CDR3: CASSFSSRAGRGDEQFF
DNA: TGCGCCAGCAGCTTTTCCAGTCGGGCAGGGAGAGGTGATGAGCAGTTCTTC

D: TRBD2
J: TRBJ2-3
size: -
V: TRBV30
CDR3: CAWSDLAGKSDTQYF
DNA: TGTGCCTGGAGTGATCTAGCGGGGAAGTCAGATACGCAGTATTTT

D: -
J: TRBJ2-1
size: -
V: TRBV7-6
CDR3: CASSRNSYNEQFF
DNA: TGTGCCAGCAGTAGGAACAGTTACAATGAGCAGTTCTTC